This T cell receptor (beta chain) stems from a study of blood T cell repertoires in COVID-19. Study context: COVID-19 samples collected from the United States, Italy and Spain covered acute and convalescent phases.

This table comes from immunoSEQ multiplex PCR, and its TCRdb copy is limited to in-frame clones, with some not included. The profile covers about 55,000 clones, with roughly 80% appearing a single time and about 2% taken by the ten largest. There are 16 residues in the CDR3. V lost 5 bases to trimming and J lost 0 bases; unmatched junction nucleotides: 7. Germline V lookup: CDR1 MDHEN, CDR2 SYDVKM. This TCR was recovered from a woman aged 60-75 years with acute or convalescent COVID-19. The sample comprised peripheral blood. The chain couples TRBV28 to TRBJ2-3; 8 nucleotides agree with TRBD2. CDR3 in amino acids: CASSARIAGSTDTQYF. CDR3 in DNA: TGTGCCAGCAGTGCGAGAATAGCGGGGAGCACAGATACGCAGTATTTT.